This TCR beta chain appears in the sequencing data of a study of T cell changes during pregnancy in multiple sclerosis. Germline loops: CDR1 SGHRS, CDR2 YFSETQ. The CDR3 spans 15 residues. V lost 5 bases, J lost 6 bases, and 17 bases lay in between. Only in-frame clones appear in the TCRdb table, and some are missing; sequencing was by immunoSEQ multiplex PCR. The sample yields about 67,000 clones, over 80% seen once. The TCR was taken from a female donor in good health, enrolled as a control in a pregnancy study. V gene TRBV5-1 combines with J gene TRBJ1-4; D remains ambiguous. Material: peripheral blood, obtained in the second trimester of pregnancy. In nucleotides, the CDR3 is TGCGCCAGCAGTATTGCGGATATGGGAGATGAAAAACTGTTTTTT. It encodes CASSIADMGDEKLFF.